What follows describes a single T cell receptor beta chain. The antigen is undetermined. The data were obtained in a study of PD-1 blockade in classical Hodgkin lymphoma. Method: immunoSEQ multiplex PCR; TCRdb's copy keeps in-frame clones and lacks some. The top ten clones hold approximately 15% of a sample with nearly 55,000 clones, over 70% of them seen once. From germline, CDR1 is LNHDA and CDR2 SQIVND (reference sequence). Trimming pared 5 bases from V and 4 bases from J, leaving 15 bases between. There are 15 residues in the CDR3. In every patient, relapse followed autologous stem cell transplantation, while exposure to brentuximab vedotin differed. Whole-study findings and limits: Newly diagnosed patients had diversity similar to the baseline diversity of complete responders. CD4+ TCR diversity rose significantly by C4D1, and CD8+ TCR diversity did not. Patients excluded were those beginning nivolumab under 1 year after ASCT.

The TCR originated in a human donor with classical Hodgkin lymphoma. V and J are TRBV19 and TRBJ1-5, with D maybe TRBD1 (5 bases). Source: peripheral blood mononuclear cells (PBMCs), taken at baseline. CDR3 region: CASSGGGGANQPQHF. The CDR3 coding sequence is TGTGCCAGTAGTGGCGGGGGGGGAGCTAATCAGCCCCAGCATTTT.